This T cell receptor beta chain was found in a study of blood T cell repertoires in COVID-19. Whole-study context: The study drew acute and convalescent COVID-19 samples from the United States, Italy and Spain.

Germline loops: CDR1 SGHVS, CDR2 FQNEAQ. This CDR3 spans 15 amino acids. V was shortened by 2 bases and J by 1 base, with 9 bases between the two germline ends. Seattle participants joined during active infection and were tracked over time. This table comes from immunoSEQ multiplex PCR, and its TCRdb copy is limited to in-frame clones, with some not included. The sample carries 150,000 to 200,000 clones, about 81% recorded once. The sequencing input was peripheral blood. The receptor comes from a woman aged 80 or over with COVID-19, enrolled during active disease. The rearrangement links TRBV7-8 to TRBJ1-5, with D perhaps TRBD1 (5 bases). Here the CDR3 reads CASSLYGGSNQPQHF. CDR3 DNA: TGTGCCAGCAGCTTATACGGGGGAAGCAATCAGCCCCAGCATTTT.